This T cell receptor beta chain was sequenced during a study of blood T cell repertoires in COVID-19. Looking at the study overall: Whether acute or convalescent, the COVID-19 samples came from the United States, Italy and Spain. T cells, B-cell-depleted T cells, or PBMCs supplied cDNA or gDNA.

Study processing details: Amplification from reference gene primers served as the basis for estimated nucleated cell counts. The method was immunoSEQ multiplex PCR; TCRdb's version includes in-frame clones alone and lacks a portion of them. V and J calls and clone size are given by that table; D and trimming were obtained from the DNA. Of 90,000 to 120,000 clones in the sample, under 80% were seen once. Sample: peripheral blood. The source of this sequence is a man between 65 and 79 years old with active or convalescent COVID-19.

The CDR3 loop is CASSLLAGEGDGYTF. As DNA, the CDR3 is TGTGCCAGCAGTCTGCTCGCAGGGGAAGGCGATGGCTACACCTTC. The chain carries TRBV6-5 and TRBJ1-2, with a tentative D call TRBD1 (6 bases). Germline V gives CDR1 MNHEY, CDR2 SVGAGI. Trimming left V 5 bases short and J 6 bases short, with 19 bases between. CDR3 length: 15 amino acids.